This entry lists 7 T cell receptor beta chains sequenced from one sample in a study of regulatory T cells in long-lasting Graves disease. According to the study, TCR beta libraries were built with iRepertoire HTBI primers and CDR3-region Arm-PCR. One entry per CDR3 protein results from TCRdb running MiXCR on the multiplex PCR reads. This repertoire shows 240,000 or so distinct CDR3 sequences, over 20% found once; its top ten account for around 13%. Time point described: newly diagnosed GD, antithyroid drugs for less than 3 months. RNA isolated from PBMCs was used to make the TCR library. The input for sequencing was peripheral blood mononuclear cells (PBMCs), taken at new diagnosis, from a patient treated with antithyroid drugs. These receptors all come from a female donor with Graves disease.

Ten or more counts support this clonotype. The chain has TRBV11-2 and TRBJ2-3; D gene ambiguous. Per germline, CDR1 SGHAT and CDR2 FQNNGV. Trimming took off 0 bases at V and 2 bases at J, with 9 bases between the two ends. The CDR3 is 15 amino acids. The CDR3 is CASSLDRVLTDTQYF. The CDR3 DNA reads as TGTGCCAGCAGCTTAGATCGGGTACTCACAGATACGCAGTATTTT.

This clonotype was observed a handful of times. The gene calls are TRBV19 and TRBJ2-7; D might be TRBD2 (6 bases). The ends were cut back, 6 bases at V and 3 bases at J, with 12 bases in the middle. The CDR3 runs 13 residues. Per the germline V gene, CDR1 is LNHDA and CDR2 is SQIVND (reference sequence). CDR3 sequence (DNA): TGTGCCAGTAGAAGGGACGGGGGCTACGAGCAGTACTTC. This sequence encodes CASRRDGGYEQYF.

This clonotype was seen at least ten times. The CDR3 here is CASSHGTAVGGYTF. The CDR3 region has the DNA TGTGCCAGCAGCCATGGGACCGCCGTTGGGGGCTACACCTTC. The chain employs TRBV3-1 and TRBJ1-2; a possible D gene is TRBD1 (5 bases). V lost 3 bases and J lost 8, with 16 bases in between. There are 14 residues in the CDR3. Germline V gene lookup returns CDR1 LGHDT and CDR2 YNNKEL (reference sequence). The entire variable domain, with the rest obtained from reference TRBV3-1 and TRBJ1-2, is as follows: DTAVSQTPKYLVTQMGNDKSIKCEQNLGHDTMYWYKQDSKKFLKIMFSYNNKELIINETVPNRFSPKSPDKAHLNLHINSLELGDSAVYFCASSHGTAVGGYTFGSGTRLTVV.

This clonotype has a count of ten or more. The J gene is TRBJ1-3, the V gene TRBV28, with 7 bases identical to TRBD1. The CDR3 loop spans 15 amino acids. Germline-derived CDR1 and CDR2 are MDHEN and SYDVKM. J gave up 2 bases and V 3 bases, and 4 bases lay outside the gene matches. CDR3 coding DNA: TGTGCCAGCAGTTTTACAGGGGTGGCTGGAAACACCATATATTTT. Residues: CASSFTGVAGNTIYF.

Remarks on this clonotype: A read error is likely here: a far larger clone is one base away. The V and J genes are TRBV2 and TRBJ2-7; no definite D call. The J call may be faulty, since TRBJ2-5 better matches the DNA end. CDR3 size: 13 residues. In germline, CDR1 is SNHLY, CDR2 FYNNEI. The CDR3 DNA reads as TGTGCCAGCAGTGTAGACTACCAAGAGACCCAGTACTTC. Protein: CASSVDYQETQYF.

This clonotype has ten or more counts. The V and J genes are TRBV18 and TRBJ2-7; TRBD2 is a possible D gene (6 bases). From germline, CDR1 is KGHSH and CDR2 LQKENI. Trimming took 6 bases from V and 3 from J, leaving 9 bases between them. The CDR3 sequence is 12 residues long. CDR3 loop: CASSGSNYEQYF. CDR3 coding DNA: TGTGCCAGCTCCGGGAGCAACTACGAGCAGTACTTC.

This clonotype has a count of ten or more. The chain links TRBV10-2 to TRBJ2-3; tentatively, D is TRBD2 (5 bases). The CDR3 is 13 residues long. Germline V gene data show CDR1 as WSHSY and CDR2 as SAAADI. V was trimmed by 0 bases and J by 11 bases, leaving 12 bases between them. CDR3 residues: CASSESAGIRQYF. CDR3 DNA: TGCGCCAGCAGTGAGTCGGCCGGGATAAGGCAGTATTTT.